This TCR beta chain is drawn from a study of blood T cell repertoires in COVID-19. Whole-study context: Donors in the United States, Italy and Spain gave samples during acute or convalescent COVID-19. Sources were T cells, B-cell-depleted T cells, or PBMCs; the material itself was cDNA or gDNA.

The CDR3 loop spans 13 amino acids. V lost 2 bases and J lost 6, with 11 bases in between. CDR1 is SGHNT, CDR2 YYREEE, per germline (reference sequence). In the original processing: Nucleated cell counts were estimated from reference gene primer amplification. Some clones are missing from TCRdb's copy, which holds only in-frame ones; the method was immunoSEQ multiplex PCR. V and J calls and clone size are as listed in that table; D and trimming were resolved from the DNA. The table lists around 700,000 clones, approximately 90% of them singletons. This clonotype was sampled from a woman aged 18 to 35 with acute or convalescent COVID-19. V usage is TRBV5-4 and J usage is TRBJ1-2; unclear D gene. Material: peripheral blood. The CDR3 loop is CASSFRQDNGYTF. The CDR3 DNA follows: TGTGCCAGCAGCTTTCGGCAGGATAATGGCTACACCTTC.